What follows describes a single TCR beta chain. The antigen is unknown. Oncomine TCR Beta short-read sequencing was applied to DNA from cultured CD4+ T cells. TCRdb itself ran the PCR reads through MiXCR, one entry per CDR3 protein. The table records roughly 2,500 distinct CDR3 sequences, 18% of them present only once. The sample originates from a study of vaccination and CD4 T cells after COVID-19. The germline CDR1 and CDR2 sequences are DFQATT and SNEGSKA (reference sequence). V dropped 3 bases and J dropped 2; count of bases not matched to a gene: 3. CDR3 length: 13 amino acids. Indicated treatment: approximately 9-day PBMC culture with coronavirus spike peptide pools or control peptides (ViraFEST assay). Gathering of the CD4+ T cells, from the unexposed donor, took place before the COVID-19 pandemic (2011-2018). Culture proceeded for less than 11 days, and CD4+ T cells were then isolated by negative selection.

The chain combines TRBV20-1 with TRBJ2-7; 8 bases line up with TRBD1. The receptor's source is a human donor in good health. Sequencing was performed on CD4+ T cells from blood, cultured in vitro. The CDR3 DNA reads TGCAGTGCTAGGGACAGGGAGCCCTACGAGCAGTACTTC. This codes for CSARDREPYEQYF.